This T cell receptor (beta chain) was profiled in a study of T cells after yellow fever vaccination. Study-wide findings and caveats: Post-booster samples contained most primary-vaccination clones (around 96% CD4, about 90% CD8). Sorted repertoires could include abundant contaminating clonotypes from bulk cells.

The CDR3 covers 14 residues. CDR1 SEHNR and CDR2 FQNEAQ come from the germline V gene (reference sequence). V shed 5 bases and J shed 1 base, with 9 bases lying between them. This clonotype was counted only a few times. Its antigen is unidentified. 5'RACE template switching produced TCR cDNA carrying a universal primer site and UMIs. TCRdb itself ran the 5' RACE reads through MiXCR, one entry per CDR3 protein. This sample yields roughly 340,000 distinct CDR3 sequences, of which about 4% are seen a single time; about 24% belongs to the top ten. The source material was PBMCs, sampled 5 days after the yellow fever booster vaccination. The TCR sequence derives from a young man who received the YFV17D yellow fever vaccine. The chain joins TRBV7-9 to TRBJ1-5; the D gene is possibly TRBD1 (5 bases). CDR3 DNA: TGTGCCAGCAGCATTAGGGGAAGCAATCAGCCCCAGCATTTT. Encoded protein: CASSIRGSNQPQHF.